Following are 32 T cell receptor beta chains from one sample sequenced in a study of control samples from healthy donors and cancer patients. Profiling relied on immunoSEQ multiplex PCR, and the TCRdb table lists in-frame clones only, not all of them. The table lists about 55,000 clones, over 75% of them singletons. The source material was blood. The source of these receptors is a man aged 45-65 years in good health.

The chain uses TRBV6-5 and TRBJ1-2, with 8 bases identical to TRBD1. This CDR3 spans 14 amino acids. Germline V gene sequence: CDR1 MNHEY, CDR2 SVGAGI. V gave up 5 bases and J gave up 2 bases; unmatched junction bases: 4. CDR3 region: CASSPGQGNYGYTF. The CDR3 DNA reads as TGTGCCAGCAGTCCTGGACAGGGAAACTATGGCTACACCTTC.

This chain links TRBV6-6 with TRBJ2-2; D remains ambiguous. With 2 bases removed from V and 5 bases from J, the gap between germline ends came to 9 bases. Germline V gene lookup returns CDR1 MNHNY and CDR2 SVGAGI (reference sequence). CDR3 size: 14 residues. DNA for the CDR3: TGTGCCAGCAGTTACAGTGGATTAACCGGGGAGCTGTTTTTT. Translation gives CASSYSGLTGELFF.

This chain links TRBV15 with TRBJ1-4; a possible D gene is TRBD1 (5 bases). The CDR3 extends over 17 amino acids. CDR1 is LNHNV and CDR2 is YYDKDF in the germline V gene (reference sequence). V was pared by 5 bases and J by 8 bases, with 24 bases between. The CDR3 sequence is CATSAGASGMRGEKLFF. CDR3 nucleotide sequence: TGTGCCACCAGCGCCGGAGCCTCAGGGATGAGAGGGGAAAAACTGTTTTTT.

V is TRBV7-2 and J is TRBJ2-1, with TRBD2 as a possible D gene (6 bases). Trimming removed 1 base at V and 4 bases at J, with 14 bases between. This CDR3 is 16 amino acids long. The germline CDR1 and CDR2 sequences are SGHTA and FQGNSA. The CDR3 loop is CASSLVRDRYYNEQFF. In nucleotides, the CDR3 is TGTGCCAGCAGCTTAGTGCGGGACCGATATTACAATGAGCAGTTCTTC.

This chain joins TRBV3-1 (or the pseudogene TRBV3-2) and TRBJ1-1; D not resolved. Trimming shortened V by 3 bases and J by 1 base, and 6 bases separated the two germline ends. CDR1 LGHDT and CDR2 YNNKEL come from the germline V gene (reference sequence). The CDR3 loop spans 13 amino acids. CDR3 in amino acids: CASSHVKNTEAFF. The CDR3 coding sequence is TGTGCCAGCAGCCACGTTAAGAACACTGAAGCTTTCTTT.

CDR3 protein: CASSTYGTAGGEKLFF. CDR3 DNA sequence: TGTGCCAGCAGTACTTACGGGACAGCTGGTGGTGAAAAACTGTTTTTT. This rearrangement joins TRBV6-6 to TRBJ1-4; 7 nucleotides match TRBD1. The CDR3 length is 16 residues. V shed 5 bases, J shed 7 bases, and the junction held 13 bases outside the gene matches. Germline-derived CDR1 and CDR2 are MNHNY and SVGAGI (reference sequence).

CDR3 in DNA: TGTGCCAGCAGCTTAGAGAGGAACACTGAAGCTTTCTTT. As protein: CASSLERNTEAFF. The chain is built from TRBV7-3 and TRBJ1-1; D ambiguous. Germline assignment: CDR1 SGHTA and CDR2 FQGTGA. The CDR3 covers 13 residues. V dropped 2 bases and J dropped 1 base, with 5 bases sitting between them.

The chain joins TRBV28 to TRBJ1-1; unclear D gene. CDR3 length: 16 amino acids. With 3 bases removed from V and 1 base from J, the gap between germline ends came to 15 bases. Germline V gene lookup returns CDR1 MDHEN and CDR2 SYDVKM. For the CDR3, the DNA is TGTGCCAGCAGTTTCAGTGTGCTTGGTCCGAACACTGAAGCTTTCTTT. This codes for CASSFSVLGPNTEAFF. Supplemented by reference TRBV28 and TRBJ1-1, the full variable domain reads DVKVTQSSRYLVKRTGEKVFLECVQDMDHENMFWYRQDPGLGLRLIYFSYDVKMKEKGDIPEGYSVSREKKERFSLILESASTNQTSMYLCASSFSVLGPNTEAFFGQGTRLTVV.

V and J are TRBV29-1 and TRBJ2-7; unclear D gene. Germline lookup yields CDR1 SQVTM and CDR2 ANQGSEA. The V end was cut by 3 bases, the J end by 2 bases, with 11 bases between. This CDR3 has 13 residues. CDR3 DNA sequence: TGCAGCGTTGAGAGTCTTGTGACCTACGAGCAGTACTTC. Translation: CSVESLVTYEQYF.

The CDR3 sequence: CASSFRGGQPQHF. CDR3 DNA sequence: TGTGCCAGCAGCTTTCGCGGAGGGCAGCCCCAGCATTTT. The rearrangement links TRBV7-8 to TRBJ1-5; no firm D call. V was clipped by 3 bases and J by 7 bases, with 10 bases between them. The length of the CDR3 is 13 residues. Germline CDR1 reads SGHVS; CDR2 reads FQNEAQ.

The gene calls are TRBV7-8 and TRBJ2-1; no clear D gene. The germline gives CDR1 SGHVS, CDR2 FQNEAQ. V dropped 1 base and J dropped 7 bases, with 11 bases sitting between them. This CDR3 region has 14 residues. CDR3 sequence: CASSLVGLGNEQFF. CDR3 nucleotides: TGTGCCAGCAGCTTAGTCGGCCTGGGGAATGAGCAGTTCTTC.

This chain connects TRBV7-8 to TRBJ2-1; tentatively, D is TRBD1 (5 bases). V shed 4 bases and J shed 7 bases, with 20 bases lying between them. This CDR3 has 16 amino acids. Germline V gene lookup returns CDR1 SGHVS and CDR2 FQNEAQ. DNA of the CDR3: TGTGCCAGCAGCTCCCCTTTGGGGCAGGGTACGAATGAGCAGTTCTTC. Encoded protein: CASSSPLGQGTNEQFF.

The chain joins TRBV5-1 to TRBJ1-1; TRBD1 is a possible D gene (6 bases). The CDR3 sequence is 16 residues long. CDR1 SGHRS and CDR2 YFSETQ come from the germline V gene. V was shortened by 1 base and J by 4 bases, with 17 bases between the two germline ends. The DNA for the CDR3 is TGCGCCAGCAGCTTGTTTTATACAGGGTCAAGCACTGAAGCTTTCTTT. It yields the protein CASSLFYTGSSTEAFF.

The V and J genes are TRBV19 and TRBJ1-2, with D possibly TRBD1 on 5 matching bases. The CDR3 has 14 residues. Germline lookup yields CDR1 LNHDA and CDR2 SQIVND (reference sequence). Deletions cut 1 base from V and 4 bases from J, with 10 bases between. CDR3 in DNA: TGTGCCAGTAGTATAGTTGAGACAGCCTATGGCTACACCTTC. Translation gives CASSIVETAYGYTF.

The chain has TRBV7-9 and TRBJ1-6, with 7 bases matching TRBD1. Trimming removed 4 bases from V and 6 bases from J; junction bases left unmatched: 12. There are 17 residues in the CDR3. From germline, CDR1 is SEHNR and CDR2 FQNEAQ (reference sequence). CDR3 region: CASSSLESGQRNSPLHF. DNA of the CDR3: TGTGCCAGCAGCTCCCTTGAATCGGGACAGCGTAATTCACCCCTCCACTTT.

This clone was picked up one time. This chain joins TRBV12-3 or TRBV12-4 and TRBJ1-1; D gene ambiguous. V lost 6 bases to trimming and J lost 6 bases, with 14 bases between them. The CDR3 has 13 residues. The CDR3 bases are TGTGCCAGCAGGCGTGGGTCGGGCTCTGAAGCTTTCTTT. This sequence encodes CASRRGSGSEAFF.

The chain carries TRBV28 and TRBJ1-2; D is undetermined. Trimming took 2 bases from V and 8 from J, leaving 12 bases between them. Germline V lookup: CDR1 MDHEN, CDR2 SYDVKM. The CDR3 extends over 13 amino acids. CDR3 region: CASSLATLRGYTF. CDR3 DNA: TGTGCCAGCAGTTTAGCGACCTTAAGGGGCTACACCTTC.

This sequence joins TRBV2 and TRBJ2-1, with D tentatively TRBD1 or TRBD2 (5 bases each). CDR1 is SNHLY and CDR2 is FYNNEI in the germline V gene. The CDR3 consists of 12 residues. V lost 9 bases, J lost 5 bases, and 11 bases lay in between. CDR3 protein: CASSRDHNEQFF. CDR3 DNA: TGTGCCAGTAGTAGGGACCACAATGAGCAGTTCTTC.

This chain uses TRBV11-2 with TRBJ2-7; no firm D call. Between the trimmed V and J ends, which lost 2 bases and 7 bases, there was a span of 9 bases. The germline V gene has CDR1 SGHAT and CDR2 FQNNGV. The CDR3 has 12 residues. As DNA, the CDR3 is TGTGCCAGCAGCTTACTCCCTTTAGAGCAGTACTTC. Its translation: CASSLLPLEQYF.

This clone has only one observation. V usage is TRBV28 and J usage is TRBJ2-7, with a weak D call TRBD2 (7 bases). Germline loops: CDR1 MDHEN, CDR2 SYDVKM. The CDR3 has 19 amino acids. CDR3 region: CPTRWGRGSGAGRWYEQYF. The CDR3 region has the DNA TGTCCCACTCGTTGGGGGCGGGGGAGCGGGGCGGGCCGTTGGTACGAGCAGTACTTC.

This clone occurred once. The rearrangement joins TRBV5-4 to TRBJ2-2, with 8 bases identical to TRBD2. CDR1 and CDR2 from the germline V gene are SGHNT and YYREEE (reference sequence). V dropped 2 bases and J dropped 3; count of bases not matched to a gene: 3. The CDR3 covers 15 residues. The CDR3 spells CASSLGGRYTGELFF. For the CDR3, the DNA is TGTGCCAGCAGCTTAGGCGGGAGGTACACCGGGGAGCTGTTTTTT.

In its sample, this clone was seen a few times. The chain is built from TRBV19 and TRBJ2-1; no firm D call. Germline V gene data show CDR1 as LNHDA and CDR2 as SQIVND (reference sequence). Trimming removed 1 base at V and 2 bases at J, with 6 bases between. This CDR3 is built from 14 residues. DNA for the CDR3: TGTGCCAGTAGTATAGGGATCGCCTACAATGAGCAGTTCTTC. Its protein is CASSIGIAYNEQFF.

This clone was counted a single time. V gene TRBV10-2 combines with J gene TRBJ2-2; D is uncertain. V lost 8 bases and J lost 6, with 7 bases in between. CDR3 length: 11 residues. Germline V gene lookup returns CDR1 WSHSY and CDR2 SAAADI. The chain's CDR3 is CASFISGELFF. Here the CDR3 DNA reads TGCGCCAGCTTCATCTCCGGGGAGCTGTTTTTT.

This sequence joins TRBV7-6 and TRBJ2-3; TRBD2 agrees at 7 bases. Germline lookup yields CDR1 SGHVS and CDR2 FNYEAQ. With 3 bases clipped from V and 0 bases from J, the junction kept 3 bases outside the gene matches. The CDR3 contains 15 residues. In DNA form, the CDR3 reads TGTGCCAGCAGCTTGGGTAGCGGGAGCACAGATACGCAGTATTTT. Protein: CASSLGSGSTDTQYF.

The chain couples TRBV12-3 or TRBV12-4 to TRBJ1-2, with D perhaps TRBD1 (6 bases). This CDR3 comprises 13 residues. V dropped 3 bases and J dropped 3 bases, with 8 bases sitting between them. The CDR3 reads CASSLTGYYGYTF. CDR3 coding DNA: TGTGCCAGCAGTTTGACAGGTTACTATGGCTACACCTTC.

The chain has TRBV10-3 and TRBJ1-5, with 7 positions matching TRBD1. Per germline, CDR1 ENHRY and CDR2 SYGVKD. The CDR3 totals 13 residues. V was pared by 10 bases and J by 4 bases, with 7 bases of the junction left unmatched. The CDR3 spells CATRGEENQPQHF. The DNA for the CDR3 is TGTGCCACCAGGGGGGAGGAGAATCAGCCCCAGCATTTT.

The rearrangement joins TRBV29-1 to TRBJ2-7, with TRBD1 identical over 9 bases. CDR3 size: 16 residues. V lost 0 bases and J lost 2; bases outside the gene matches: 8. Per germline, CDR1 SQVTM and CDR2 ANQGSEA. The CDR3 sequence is CSVEEYGTGRTYEQYF. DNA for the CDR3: TGCAGCGTTGAAGAGTATGGGACAGGGCGAACCTACGAGCAGTACTTC.

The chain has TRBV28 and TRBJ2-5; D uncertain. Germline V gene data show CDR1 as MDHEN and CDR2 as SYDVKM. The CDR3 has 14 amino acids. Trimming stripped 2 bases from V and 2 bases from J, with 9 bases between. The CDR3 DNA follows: TGTGCCAGCAGTTTAGGTGGAGTTCAAGAGACCCAGTACTTC. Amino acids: CASSLGGVQETQYF.

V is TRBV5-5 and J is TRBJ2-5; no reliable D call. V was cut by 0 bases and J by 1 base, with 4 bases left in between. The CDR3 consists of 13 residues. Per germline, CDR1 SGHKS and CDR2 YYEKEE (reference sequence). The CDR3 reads CASSLDLQETQYF. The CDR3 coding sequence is TGTGCCAGCAGCTTGGACCTCCAAGAGACCCAGTACTTC.

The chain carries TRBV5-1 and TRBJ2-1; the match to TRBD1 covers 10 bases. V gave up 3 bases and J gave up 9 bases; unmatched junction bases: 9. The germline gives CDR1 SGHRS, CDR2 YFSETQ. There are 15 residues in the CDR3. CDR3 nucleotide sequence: TGCGCCAGCAGCTACCGGGACAGGGGTGACGTTGAGCAGTTCTTC. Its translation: CASSYRDRGDVEQFF.

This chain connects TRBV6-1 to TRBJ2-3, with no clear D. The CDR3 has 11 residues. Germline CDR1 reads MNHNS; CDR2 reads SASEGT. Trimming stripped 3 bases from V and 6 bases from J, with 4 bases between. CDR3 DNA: TGTGCCAGCAGTGAGGGGGATACGCAGTATTTT. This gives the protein CASSEGDTQYF.

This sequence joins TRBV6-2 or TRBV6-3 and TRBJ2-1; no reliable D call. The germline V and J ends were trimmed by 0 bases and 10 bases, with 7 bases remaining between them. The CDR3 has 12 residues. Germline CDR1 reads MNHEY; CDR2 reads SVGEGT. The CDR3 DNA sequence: TGTGCCAGCAGTTACTCGCTGACGGAGCAGTTCTTC. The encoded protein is CASSYSLTEQFF.